This T cell receptor beta chain was recovered during a study of blood T cells in healthy people across ages. Together with a sample-barcoded 5' primer, a J-beta primer mix was included in a second PCR lasting about 7 to 12 cycles. Per sample, CDR3-containing paired-end reads numbered at least 2.5 million. TCRdb re-derived calls from the 5' RACE reads in MiXCR, one entry per CDR3 protein. The profile shows hundreds of thousands of distinct CDR3 sequences, around a fifth of them singletons. Study conclusions and caveats: Compared with aged donors, long-lived donors showed fewer expanded clones, suggesting selection. Not knowing donor CMV status may have confounded expanded clonotype changes.

In the case of this clonotype: The antigen is undetermined.

The sample consisted of blood. The source is a man between 65 and 85 years old in good health.

This chain's CDR3 is CASSVRGGGYTF. CDR3 DNA sequence: TGTGCCAGCAGCGTTAGGGGCGGCGGCTACACCTTC. The J gene is TRBJ1-2, the V gene TRBV7-8, with TRBD1 as a possible D gene (5 bases). The CDR3 contains 12 residues. V was shortened by 5 bases and J by 8 bases, with 12 bases between the two germline ends. Germline lookup yields CDR1 SGHVS and CDR2 FQNEAQ.